These T cell receptor beta chains were read from a single sample in a study of type 1 regulatory T cells. These receptors are not linked to any known antigen. MiXCR, applied by TCRdb to the reads, yields one record per CDR3 protein. The table has 55,000 to 65,000 distinct CDR3 sequences, approximately 60% seen once. Sequencing used cultured non-Tr1 T cells, either the whole culture or a sorted T cell fraction (not recorded which). The receptors derive from a human donor in good health. CDR3s include the opening cysteine and the closing phenylalanine or tryptophan. Fields, in order: J gene, D gene, clone size, V gene, CDR3 DNA, CDR3 protein. A D gene is named only where the DNA matches it firmly. A clone size is listed for some rows: how often the clone was seen (once, few, many), or a class if it is expanded.

J gene: TRBJ2-2; D gene: NA; clone size: NA; V gene: TRBV7-2; CDR3 DNA: TGTGCCAGCAGGGTCGGCGGGCAACCCAGGGAGCTGTTTTTT; CDR3 protein: CASRVGGQPRELFF
J gene: TRBJ2-4; D gene: NA; clone size: NA; V gene: TRBV28; CDR3 DNA: TGTGCCAGCAGCCTTCTGACTTCTTCTCTAGCCAAAAACATTCAGTACTTC; CDR3 protein: CASSLLTSSLAKNIQYF
J gene: TRBJ1-3; D gene: NA; clone size: few; V gene: TRBV12-3/TRBV12-4; CDR3 DNA: TGTGCCAGCAGTTTAGGAATCAGGGTTCCTGGAAACACCATATATTTT; CDR3 protein: CASSLGIRVPGNTIYF
J gene: TRBJ1-5; D gene: NA; clone size: NA; V gene: TRBV7-2; CDR3 DNA: TGTGCCAGCAGCCTGACCGACAGACGCGGGCCCCAGCATTTT; CDR3 protein: CASSLTDRRGPQHF
J gene: TRBJ2-1; D gene: NA; clone size: NA; V gene: TRBV20-1; CDR3 DNA: TGCAGTGCTAGCCGGGAGATCTACAATGAGCAGTTCTTC; CDR3 protein: CSASREIYNEQFF
J gene: TRBJ2-2; D gene: NA; clone size: once; V gene: TRBV20-1; CDR3 DNA: TGCAGTGCTAGACCAACCCATGGGACGAACACCGGGGAGCTGTTTTTT; CDR3 protein: CSARPTHGTNTGELFF
J gene: TRBJ2-1; D gene: NA; clone size: once; V gene: TRBV5-1; CDR3 DNA: TGCGCCAGCAGCTTGGCCGGGTCCCTATACAATGAGCAGTTCTTC; CDR3 protein: CASSLAGSLYNEQFF
J gene: TRBJ2-1; D gene: TRBD2; clone size: NA; V gene: TRBV20-1; CDR3 DNA: TGCAGTGCTAGAGATCTAGCGGACTCCTACAATGAGCAGTTCTTC; CDR3 protein: CSARDLADSYNEQFF
J gene: TRBJ1-4; D gene: NA; clone size: NA; V gene: TRBV12-3/TRBV12-4; CDR3 DNA: TGTGCCAGCAGTTTCTCCGGGCGGTACGGTGAAAAACTGTTTTTT; CDR3 protein: CASSFSGRYGEKLFF
J gene: TRBJ2-3; D gene: TRBD2; clone size: few; V gene: TRBV18; CDR3 DNA: TGTGCCAGCTCACCTGATAGGACTAGATCCACAGATACGCAGTATTTT; CDR3 protein: CASSPDRTRSTDTQYF
J gene: TRBJ2-5; D gene: TRBD2; clone size: medium-sized; V gene: TRBV6-1; CDR3 DNA: TGTGCCAGCAGTGAATTAGCGGGAGGGCAAGAGACCCAGTACTTC; CDR3 protein: CASSELAGGQETQYF
J gene: TRBJ2-5; D gene: NA; clone size: NA; V gene: TRBV15; CDR3 DNA: TGTGCCACCAGCAGAGAGTCGGGTAAAGGGCAAGAGACCCAGTACTTC; CDR3 protein: CATSRESGKGQETQYF
J gene: TRBJ2-7; D gene: NA; clone size: NA; V gene: TRBV18; CDR3 DNA: TGTGCCAGCTCACCACAACAGGTCTACGAGCAGTACTTC; CDR3 protein: CASSPQQVYEQYF
J gene: TRBJ1-6; D gene: TRBD1; clone size: NA; V gene: TRBV20-1; CDR3 DNA: TGCAGTGCCCGTCCCGGACAGGTGGGGACACCCCTCCACTTT; CDR3 protein: CSARPGQVGTPLHF
J gene: TRBJ2-7; D gene: NA; clone size: NA; V gene: TRBV5-1; CDR3 DNA: TGCGCCAGCAGCAGAGCAACTTTGAGCTCCTACGAGCAGTACTTC; CDR3 protein: CASSRATLSSYEQYF
J gene: TRBJ2-1; D gene: NA; clone size: few; V gene: TRBV14; CDR3 DNA: TGTGCCAGCAGCCAAGATAGGCCTTTTGGGCAGTTCTTC; CDR3 protein: CASSQDRPFGQFF
J gene: TRBJ2-4; D gene: NA; clone size: few; V gene: TRBV6-5; CDR3 DNA: TGTGCCAGCAGGCCCGGCGGGGGCGCCTCGGCCAAAAACATTCAGTACTTC; CDR3 protein: CASRPGGGASAKNIQYF
J gene: TRBJ2-1; D gene: NA; clone size: NA; V gene: TRBV7-3; CDR3 DNA: TGTGCCAGCAGCTTGGGGGGCCCCCGCCTCAATGAGCAGTTCTTC; CDR3 protein: CASSLGGPRLNEQFF
J gene: TRBJ2-7; D gene: NA; clone size: NA; V gene: TRBV7-9; CDR3 DNA: TGTGCCAGCAGCTTAAAAGACAGATCCTACGAGCAGTACTTC; CDR3 protein: CASSLKDRSYEQYF